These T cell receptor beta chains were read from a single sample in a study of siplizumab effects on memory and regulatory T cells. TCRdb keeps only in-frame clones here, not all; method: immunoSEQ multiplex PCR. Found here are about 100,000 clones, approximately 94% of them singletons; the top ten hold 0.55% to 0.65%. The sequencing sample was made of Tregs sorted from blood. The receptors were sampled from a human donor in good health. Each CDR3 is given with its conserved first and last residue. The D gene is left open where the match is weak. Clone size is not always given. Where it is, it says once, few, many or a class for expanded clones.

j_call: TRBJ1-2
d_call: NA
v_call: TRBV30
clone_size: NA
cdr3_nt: TGTGCCTGGAGTGTATGGGGCAGGAAGGGTGGCTACACCTTC
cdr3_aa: CAWSVWGRKGGYTF

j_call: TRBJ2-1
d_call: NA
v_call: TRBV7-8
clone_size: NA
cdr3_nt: TGTGCCAGCAGCCTTATACCCGGGACGCGGGACAATGAGCAGTTCTTC
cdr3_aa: CASSLIPGTRDNEQFF

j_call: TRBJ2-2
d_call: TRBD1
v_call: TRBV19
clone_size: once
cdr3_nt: TGTGCCAGTAGGTGGACAGGTATACCCGGGGAGCTGTTTTTT
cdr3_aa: CASRWTGIPGELFF

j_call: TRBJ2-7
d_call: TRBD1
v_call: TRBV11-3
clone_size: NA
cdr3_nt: TGTGCCAGCAGCCGATTAAGTGGGACAGGGTCCCTCTTGACTTACGAGCAGTACTTC
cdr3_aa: CASSRLSGTGSLLTYEQYF

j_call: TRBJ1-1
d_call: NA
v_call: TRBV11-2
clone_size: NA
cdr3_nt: TGTGCCAGCAGCATGTACACTGAAGCTTTCTTT
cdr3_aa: CASSMYTEAFF

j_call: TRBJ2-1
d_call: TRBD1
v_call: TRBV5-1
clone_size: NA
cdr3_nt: TGCGCCAGCAGCTTGGCCGGGACAGGGACGTACAATGAGCAGTTCTTC
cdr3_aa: CASSLAGTGTYNEQFF

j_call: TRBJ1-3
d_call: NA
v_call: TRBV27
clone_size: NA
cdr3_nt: TGTGCCAGCAGTTTCGGGCCTGGAAACACCATATATTTT
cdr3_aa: CASSFGPGNTIYF

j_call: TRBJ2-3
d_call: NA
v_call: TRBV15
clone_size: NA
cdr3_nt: TGTGCCACCAGCAGACTTAAATCTGGTAGCTCCGCAGATACGCAGTATTTT
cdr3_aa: CATSRLKSGSSADTQYF

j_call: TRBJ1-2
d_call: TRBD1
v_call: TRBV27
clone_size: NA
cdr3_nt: TGTGCCAGCAGTCCCAGGGACAGCGGCCAGATAACCAACTATGGCTACACCTTC
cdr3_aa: CASSPRDSGQITNYGYTF

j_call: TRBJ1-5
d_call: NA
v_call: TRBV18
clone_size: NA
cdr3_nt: TGTGCCAGCTCACTCGGGCAGGGGATCCGCAATCAGCCCCAGCATTTT
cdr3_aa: CASSLGQGIRNQPQHF

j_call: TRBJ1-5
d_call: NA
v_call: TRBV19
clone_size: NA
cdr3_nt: TGTGCCAGTGGACGGGATAGCAATCAGCCCCAGCATTTT
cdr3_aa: CASGRDSNQPQHF

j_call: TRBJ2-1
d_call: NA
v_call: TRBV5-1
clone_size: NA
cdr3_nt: TGCGCCAGCAGGTTGACATGGGATGAGCAGTTCTTC
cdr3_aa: CASRLTWDEQFF

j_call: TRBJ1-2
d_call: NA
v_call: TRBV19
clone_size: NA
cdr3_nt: TGTGCCAGTAGTAAAGGGACTTTTGCTACCACAGACTATGGCTACACCTTC
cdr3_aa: CASSKGTFATTDYGYTF

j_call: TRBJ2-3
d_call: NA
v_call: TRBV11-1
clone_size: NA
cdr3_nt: TGTGCCAGCAGCTTACGGGGGAATACGCAGTATTTT
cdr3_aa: CASSLRGNTQYF

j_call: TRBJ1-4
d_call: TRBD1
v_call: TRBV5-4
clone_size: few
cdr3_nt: TGTGCCAGCAGCCGGGACAGGGGGTTAAATGAAAAACTGTTTTTT
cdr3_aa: CASSRDRGLNEKLFF

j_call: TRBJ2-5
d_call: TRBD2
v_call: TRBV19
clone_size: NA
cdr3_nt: TGTGCCAGTAGCGCTAGACTAGCGGGAGTGGGAGAGACCCAGTACTTC
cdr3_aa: CASSARLAGVGETQYF

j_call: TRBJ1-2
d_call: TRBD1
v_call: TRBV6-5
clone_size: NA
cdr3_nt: TGTGCCAGCAGTATAACGACAGGGGGCGTTGGCTACACCTTC
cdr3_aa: CASSITTGGVGYTF

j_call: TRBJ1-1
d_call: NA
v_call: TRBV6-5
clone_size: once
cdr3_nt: TGTGCCAGCAGTAGATCCCAGGGGACTGAAGCTTTCTTT
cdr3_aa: CASSRSQGTEAFF

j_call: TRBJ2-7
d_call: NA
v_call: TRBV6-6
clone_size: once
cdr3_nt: TGTGCCAGCAGTTACCAAGGCGGGAATGAGCAGTACTTC
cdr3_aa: CASSYQGGNEQYF

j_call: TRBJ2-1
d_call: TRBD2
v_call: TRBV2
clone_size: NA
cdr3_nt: TGTGCCAGCAGGACTAGCGGGAGCAATGAGCAGTTCTTC
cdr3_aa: CASRTSGSNEQFF

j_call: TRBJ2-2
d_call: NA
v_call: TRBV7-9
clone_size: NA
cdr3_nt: TGTGCCAGCAGCTCCCAGGCCAACACCGGGGAGCTGTTTTTT
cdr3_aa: CASSSQANTGELFF

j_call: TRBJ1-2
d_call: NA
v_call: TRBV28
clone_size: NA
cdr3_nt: TGTGCCAGCAGTTTATCAGGGGGCTACACCTTC
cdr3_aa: CASSLSGGYTF

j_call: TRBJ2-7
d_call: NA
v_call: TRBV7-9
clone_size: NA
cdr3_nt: TGTGCCAGCAGCTCTACAGGGACCGCCAAGGGGCGCGAGCAGTACTTC
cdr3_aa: CASSSTGTAKGREQYF

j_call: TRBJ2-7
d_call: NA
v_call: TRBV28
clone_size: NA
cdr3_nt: TGTGCCAGCAGTTTGGGGTACGAGCAGTACTTC
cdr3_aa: CASSLGYEQYF

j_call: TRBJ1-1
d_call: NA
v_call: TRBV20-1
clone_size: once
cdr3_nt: TGCAGTGCTACCGGAAACACTGAAGCTTTCTTT
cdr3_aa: CSATGNTEAFF

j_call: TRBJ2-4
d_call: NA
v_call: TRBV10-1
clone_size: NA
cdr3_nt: TGCGCCAGCAGTGAGGACGGAGTTATGGACATTCAGTACTTC
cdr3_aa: CASSEDGVMDIQYF